The entry below gives a single TCR beta chain sequence along with its context. V was shortened by 4 bases and J by 0 bases, with 7 bases between the two germline ends. There are 14 residues in the CDR3. The sample belongs to a study of CD8+ T cells in alopecia areata. Looking at the study overall: It was oral tofacitinib, at 5 to 10 mg twice daily, that treated patients received.

Specified treatment: oral pan-JAK inhibitor, 5-10 mg twice daily. Specimens obtained from alopecia areata patients comprised lesional scalp punch biopsies and peripheral blood. As the sequencing template, cDNA was produced by extracting RNA and reverse transcribing it. The method was immunoSEQ multiplex PCR; TCRdb's version includes in-frame clones alone and lacks a portion of them. The sample lists 200,000 to 250,000 clones; around 57% were seen once. The source material was CD4+ T cells sorted from blood, sampled at week 4, from a patient treated with tofacitinib. The chain is built from TRBV23-1 and TRBJ1-3; D is undetermined. TRBV23-1 is sorted into the ORF group, with uncertain function. The receptor was isolated from a human donor with alopecia areata. This chain's CDR3 is CASSRRNSGNTIYF. CDR3 coding DNA: TGCGCCAGCAGTCGTCGGAACTCTGGAAACACCATATATTTT.